A single sample gave rise to the 25 T cell receptor beta chains below, sequenced in a study of shared clonotypes between healthy human individuals. Profiled with immunoSEQ multiplex PCR; TCRdb holds only in-frame clones, not every one. The repertoire holds roughly 2,000,000 clones, with about 95% as singletons. Selected positively for CCR7 and CD45RO-negative, naive CD8 cells excluded terminally differentiated effector memory CD45RA+ cells. What was sequenced was naive CD8+ T cells sorted from blood. Receptor source: a man between 18 and 35 years old in good health.

DNA of the CDR3: TGTGCCACTCTTACAGGGGCCGCTAGCACAGATACGCAGTATTTT. This codes for CATLTGAASTDTQYF. The chain employs TRBV2 and TRBJ2-3; 7 bases are a match to TRBD1. V shed 10 bases and J 0 bases; nucleotides not matched to a gene: 10. The CDR3 is 15 amino acids. Germline CDR1 SNHLY, CDR2 FYNNEI.

V is TRBV6-1 and J is TRBJ1-2; TRBD1 agrees at 8 bases. The V segment lost 3 bases and the J segment 5 bases; nucleotides outside the gene matches: 8. Germline loops: CDR1 MNHNS, CDR2 SASEGT. The CDR3 is made up of 15 amino acids. CDR3 DNA: TGTGCCAGCAGTGAGGTGACGACAGGGGTTTATGGCTACACCTTC. Encoded protein: CASSEVTTGVYGYTF.

The chain joins TRBV6-5 to TRBJ1-4; possibly TRBD1 for D (5 bases). The ends were cut back, 5 bases at V and 3 bases at J, with 13 bases in the middle. The CDR3 totals 15 residues. Germline assignment: CDR1 MNHEY and CDR2 SVGAGI. CDR3 sequence (DNA): TGTGCCAGCAGTACCGGGGCCGGGGCTAATGAAAAACTGTTTTTT. This translates into CASSTGAGANEKLFF.

The genes are TRBV4-3 and TRBJ2-5, with TRBD1 matching over 9 bases. CDR1 and CDR2 (germline): LGHNA, YSLEER. V shed 1 base, J shed 5 bases, and the junction held 5 bases outside the gene matches. This CDR3 region has 15 residues. This chain's CDR3 is CASSQGQGVLETQYF. The CDR3 nucleotides read TGCGCCAGCAGCCAAGGACAGGGGGTGTTGGAGACCCAGTACTTC.

This chain links TRBV9 with TRBJ2-7, with 11 bases that match TRBD1. The V and J ends lost 3 bases and 3 bases, in that order; junction bases with no gene match: 5. The CDR3 runs to 15 residues. In germline, CDR1 is SGDLS, CDR2 YYNGEE. CDR3 protein: CASSAAGTGGYEQYF. In DNA form, the CDR3 reads TGTGCCAGCAGCGCAGCCGGGACAGGGGGCTACGAGCAGTACTTC.

The chain is built from TRBV2 and TRBJ2-5, with 9 bases that match TRBD2. This CDR3 has 17 residues. Trimming at V came to 4 bases and at J to 5 bases, leaving 14 bases not matched to a gene. The germline V gene has CDR1 SNHLY and CDR2 FYNNEI. This CDR3 reads CASSVGLAGQNPETQYF. The CDR3 DNA reads TGTGCCAGCAGTGTAGGGCTAGCGGGGCAAAATCCCGAGACCCAGTACTTC.

This clone was observed a few times. V and J are TRBV30 and TRBJ2-5; the D is unclear. Per germline, CDR1 GTSNPN and CDR2 SVGIG (reference sequence). This CDR3 is 14 amino acids long. Deletions cut 4 bases from V and 0 bases from J, with 12 bases between. The CDR3 protein is CAWNGVPYQETQYF. The DNA of the CDR3 is TGTGCCTGGAATGGGGTTCCCTACCAAGAGACCCAGTACTTC. Supplemented by reference TRBV30 and TRBJ2-5, the full variable domain reads SQTIHQWPATLVQPVGSPLSLECTVEGTSNPNLYWYRQAAGRGLQLLFYSVGIGQISSEVPQNLSASRPQDRQFILSSKKLLLSDSGFYLCAWNGVPYQETQYFGPGTRLLVL.

This clone was recorded only once. The rearrangement joins TRBV27 to TRBJ2-1; TRBD1 aligns across 9 bases. This CDR3 is 14 amino acids long. After removal of 6 bases from V and 4 bases from J, the junction contained 4 bases not matched to a gene. Germline V gives CDR1 MNHEY, CDR2 SMNVEV (reference sequence). The CDR3 DNA sequence: TGTGCCAGCAGCATTGACAGGGGGTACAATGAGCAGTTCTTC. Its translation is CASSIDRGYNEQFF.

This clone is a singleton in its sample. This chain connects TRBV27 to TRBJ2-3; TRBD2 might be the D (5 bases). V shed 5 bases and J shed 6 bases, with 12 bases lying between them. The CDR3 sequence is 13 residues long. Germline loops: CDR1 MNHEY, CDR2 SMNVEV (reference sequence). Here the CDR3 reads CASSVLVTDTQYF. CDR3 nucleotide sequence: TGTGCCAGCAGTGTACTAGTTACCGATACGCAGTATTTT.

In DNA form, the CDR3 reads TGTGCCAGCAGCGTCGGGGTTTTGGGCGAGCAGTACTTC. It specifies CASSVGVLGEQYF. This chain joins TRBV9 and TRBJ2-7; TRBD2 is a possible D gene (5 bases). The V gene's germline CDR1 is SGDLS and CDR2 YYNGEE. The CDR3 covers 13 residues. Trimming stripped 2 bases from V and 6 bases from J, with 12 bases between.

This clone was counted a single time. This chain uses TRBV5-1 with TRBJ2-1, with TRBD2 identical over 8 bases. In germline, CDR1 is SGHRS, CDR2 YFSETQ. The CDR3 has 15 amino acids. The J segment lost 3 bases and the V segment lost 3 bases, leaving 5 bases of the junction unmatched. This CDR3 is CASSYEGLDYNEQFF. In DNA, the CDR3 is TGCGCCAGCAGCTATGAGGGACTAGACTACAATGAGCAGTTCTTC.

V and J are TRBV28 and TRBJ2-7, with 7 bases matching TRBD1. The trim removed 5 bases at V and 3 bases at J, leaving 10 bases unmatched. The length of the CDR3 is 15 residues. CDR1 and CDR2 (germline): MDHEN, SYDVKM. In DNA, the CDR3 is TGTGCCAGCAGTGCGGAGAGAACAGGGGACTACGAGCAGTACTTC. Translated, it gives CASSAERTGDYEQYF.

In its sample, this clone was seen once. This rearrangement joins TRBV5-6 to TRBJ1-2; possibly TRBD1 for D (5 bases). CDR3 length: 16 amino acids. Trimming pared 0 bases from V and 5 bases from J, leaving 17 bases between. The germline V gene encodes CDR1 SGHDT and CDR2 YYEEEE. CDR3 loop: CASSLGEEGSGYGYTF. CDR3 sequence (DNA): TGTGCCAGCAGCTTGGGTGAGGAGGGGTCGGGGTATGGCTACACCTTC.

The chain is built from TRBV10-3 and TRBJ2-7; TRBD2 matches at 11 bases. The CDR3 sequence is 16 residues long. CDR1 and CDR2 (germline): ENHRY, SYGVKD. J gave up 4 bases and V 3 bases, and 8 bases lay outside the gene matches. CDR3 sequence: CAISDQLAGAGYEQYF. The CDR3 region has the DNA TGTGCCATCAGTGACCAACTAGCGGGAGCCGGTTACGAGCAGTACTTC.

The V and J genes are TRBV11-2 and TRBJ2-5; unclear D gene. V gave up 5 bases and J gave up 2 bases, with 12 bases separating them. The germline V gene encodes CDR1 SGHAT and CDR2 FQNNGV. The CDR3 is 14 residues long. The CDR3 reads CASSTPVRQETQYF. The CDR3 region has the DNA TGTGCCAGCAGCACCCCGGTGCGACAAGAGACCCAGTACTTC.

V and J are TRBV4-1 and TRBJ2-7; 13 nucleotides agree with TRBD2. J lost 5 bases, V lost 1 base, and 5 bases had no gene match. The CDR3 totals 16 residues. From germline, CDR1 is MGHRA and CDR2 YSYEKL. This CDR3 is CASSQVLAGGPDEQYF. The CDR3 DNA is TGCGCCAGCAGCCAAGTACTAGCGGGGGGGCCCGACGAGCAGTACTTC.

The CDR3 here is CASSFFNPSGTDTQYF. CDR3 bases: TGTGCCAGCAGTTTCTTCAACCCAAGCGGCACAGATACGCAGTATTTT. The rearrangement uses TRBV28 and TRBJ2-3; D unclear. Between the trimmed V and J ends, which lost 3 bases and 1 base, there was a span of 14 bases. The CDR3 has 16 amino acids. Germline CDR1 reads MDHEN; CDR2 reads SYDVKM.

As for this clone: Distinct nucleotide sequences in the sample also encode this CDR3. V is TRBV4-3 and J is TRBJ2-7, with 9 bases aligning to TRBD1. Germline CDR1 LGHNA, CDR2 YSLEER. V was clipped by 0 bases and J by 3 bases; unmatched bases: 3. This CDR3 is built from 15 residues. CDR3 coding DNA: TGCGCCAGCAGCCAAGATCGACAGGGGGGCTACGAGCAGTACTTC. Translated: CASSQDRQGGYEQYF.

The chain has TRBV11-2 and TRBJ2-1; no definite D call. CDR1 and CDR2 (germline): SGHAT, FQNNGV. The CDR3 totals 13 residues. Between the trimmed V and J ends, which lost 4 bases and 9 bases, there was a span of 13 bases. This chain's CDR3 is CASSSPPQFEQFF. The CDR3 region has the DNA TGTGCCAGCAGCTCACCCCCCCAGTTTGAGCAGTTCTTC.

In its sample, this clone was seen once. The J gene is TRBJ2-1, the V gene TRBV28; 11 bases align to TRBD2. Losses at the gene ends were 3 bases for V and 8 bases for J; bases not matched to a gene: 9. CDR1 MDHEN and CDR2 SYDVKM come from the germline V gene. CDR3 length: 16 residues. The CDR3 loop is CASSFLAGGEVDEQFF. The CDR3 nucleotides read TGTGCCAGCAGTTTCCTAGCGGGGGGTGAAGTCGATGAGCAGTTCTTC.

The V and J genes are TRBV9 and TRBJ2-7; D might be TRBD2 (6 bases). The CDR3 runs 16 residues. Germline-derived CDR1 and CDR2 are SGDLS and YYNGEE. V was shortened by 0 bases and J by 0 bases, with 13 bases between the two germline ends. The CDR3 coding sequence is TGTGCCAGCAGCGTAGGGGCGGGACTCGACTCCTACGAGCAGTACTTC. Its protein product is CASSVGAGLDSYEQYF.

The chain employs TRBV4-1 and TRBJ1-1; D not resolved. The CDR3 sequence is 16 residues long. Trimming removed 0 bases from V and 0 bases from J, with 11 bases in between. The germline V gene encodes CDR1 MGHRA and CDR2 YSYEKL. In DNA form, the CDR3 reads TGCGCCAGCAGCCAAGATCACGACATTTTGAACACTGAAGCTTTCTTT. Its protein product is CASSQDHDILNTEAFF.

A remark on this clone: Other DNA sequences in this sample translate to the same CDR3. The chain recombines TRBV9 with TRBJ2-7; D uncertain. Germline V gene lookup returns CDR1 SGDLS and CDR2 YYNGEE. The CDR3 sequence is 13 residues long. Trimming shortened V by 0 bases and J by 3 bases, and 7 bases separated the two germline ends. DNA of the CDR3: TGTGCCAGCAGCGTAGGTCTGGACTACGAGCAGTACTTC. Its protein product is CASSVGLDYEQYF.

This chain links TRBV5-1 with TRBJ2-7; 7 nucleotides line up with TRBD2. V was clipped by 7 bases and J by 5 bases; unmatched bases: 12. The CDR3 totals 14 residues. The germline gives CDR1 SGHRS, CDR2 YFSETQ. CDR3 nucleotides: TGCGCCAGCGGACGGACCTCGGGAGGCGACGAGCAGTACTTC. Residues: CASGRTSGGDEQYF.

This chain connects TRBV2 to TRBJ2-1; 9 bases agree with TRBD2. Trimming removed 5 bases from V and 5 bases from J; junction bases left unmatched: 10. This CDR3 is 16 amino acids long. Germline-derived CDR1 and CDR2 are SNHLY and FYNNEI. CDR3 amino acids: CASSIGSGGINNEQFF. The CDR3 coding sequence is TGTGCCAGCAGTATTGGTAGCGGGGGAATCAACAATGAGCAGTTCTTC.